These T cell receptor beta chains were read from a single sample in a study of Ad26.COV2.S vaccination and SARS-CoV-2 variants. The table came from immunoSEQ multiplex PCR; TCRdb's copy has only in-frame clones and leaves some out. The table lists hundreds of thousands of clones, 70% to 90% of them singletons, with about 3.1% in the top ten. The sequenced sample was peripheral blood, obtained in a trial of Ad26.COV2.S vaccine versus placebo. These receptors were collected from a person between 18 and 65 years old who received the Ad26.COV2.S COVID-19 vaccine or a placebo. Each CDR3 is given with its conserved first and last residue. The D gene is left open where the match is weak. The size of a clone is reported for some rows only, either as once, few or many, or as a class for expanded clones.

abundance	v_gene	d_gene	j_gene	len	CDR3nt	CDR3aa
.	TRBV5-1	.	TRBJ1-1	18	TGCGCCAGCAGCTGGGTGGGGGCAGGTGAGGACTGGAACACTGAAGCTTTCTTT	CASSWVGAGEDWNTEAFF
.	TRBV7-9	TRBD2	TRBJ2-2	15	TGTGCCAGCAGCGCTACTAGCGGATTTACCGGGGAGCTGTTTTTT	CASSATSGFTGELFF
.	TRBV19	TRBD1	TRBJ1-1	15	TGTGCCAGTAGTATTCCCGGGACAGGGATTTTAGAAGCTTTCTTT	CASSIPGTGILEAFF
.	TRBV18	TRBD1	TRBJ1-1	16	TGTGCCAGCTCACCAATGGAGGGGGCGAGGGACACTGAAGCTTTCTTT	CASSPMEGARDTEAFF
once	TRBV18	TRBD1	TRBJ1-3	16	TGTGCCAGCTCACCAGCCGGGACAGGGACTGGAAACACCATATATTTT	CASSPAGTGTGNTIYF
.	TRBV13	TRBD1	TRBJ1-1	14	TGTGCCAGCAGCCTCCGACAGGGGAACACTGAAGCTTTCTTT	CASSLRQGNTEAFF
.	TRBV6-5	.	TRBJ1-1	14	TGTGCCAGCAGTTACTCTCAGGGCCCCACTGAAGCTTTCTTT	CASSYSQGPTEAFF
.	TRBV19	.	TRBJ1-2	16	TGTGCCAGTAGTATCCCCCACAGGATCCCTAACTATGGCTACACCTTC	CASSIPHRIPNYGYTF
.	TRBV5-1	TRBD2	TRBJ2-7	15	TGCGCCAGCAGCCCACTAGCGGGCAACGCCTACGAGCAGTACTTC	CASSPLAGNAYEQYF
few	TRBV4-1	TRBD1	TRBJ2-7	17	TGCGCCAGCAGCCAAGCGCCGGGACAGGGGGATACCTACGAGCAGTACTTC	CASSQAPGQGDTYEQYF
.	TRBV2	.	TRBJ2-1	12	TGTGCCAGCAGTGCGGGGGAAACTGAGCAGTTCTTC	CASSAGETEQFF
.	TRBV29-1	.	TRBJ1-4	15	TGCAGCGTTGATTCTCGAGGGCTGCTGAACGAAAAACTGTTTTTT	CSVDSRGLLNEKLFF
once	TRBV3-1/TRBV3-2	TRBD1	TRBJ2-2	17	TGTGCCAGCAGCCTCCTCTCGGGACAGGGAACGCCCGGGGAGCTGTTTTTT	CASSLLSGQGTPGELFF
.	TRBV7-9	.	TRBJ2-2	15	TGTGCCAGCAGCCAGTCCAGCCTGAACACCGGGGAGCTGTTTTTT	CASSQSSLNTGELFF
.	TRBV7-2	.	TRBJ1-2	11	TGTGCCAGCACCCAGGTCTATGGCTACACCTTC	CASTQVYGYTF
few	TRBV7-9	.	TRBJ1-5	13	TGTGCCAGCAGCTTTGTGGGAGGTCAGCCCCAGCATTTT	CASSFVGGQPQHF
few	TRBV10-1	.	TRBJ1-3	13	TGCGCCAGCAGCCTCGGACTGGGAAACACCATATATTTT	CASSLGLGNTIYF
.	TRBV7-2	TRBD2	TRBJ2-2	19	TGTGCCAGCAGCTCGAGGATGGGGGCTAGCGGGGTGGGCACCGGGGAGCTGTTTTTT	CASSSRMGASGVGTGELFF
.	TRBV11-2	TRBD1	TRBJ1-2	16	TGTGCCAGCAGCTACCCCGGGACAGGGGCCGCCTATGGCTACACCTTC	CASSYPGTGAAYGYTF
.	TRBV9	.	TRBJ2-5	15	TGTGCCAGCAGCCCGGATCCAGTTTACCAAGAGACCCAGTACTTC	CASSPDPVYQETQYF
.	TRBV7-2	.	TRBJ2-7	14	TGTGCCAGCAGCTCTTCGGGTTCCTCGTACGAGCAGTACTTC	CASSSSGSSYEQYF
.	TRBV30	.	TRBJ1-1	13	TGTGCCTGGAGTGTTTTCGCGAACACTGAAGCTTTCTTT	CAWSVFANTEAFF
.	TRBV24-1	TRBD1	TRBJ2-1	17	TGTGCCACCAGTGACACACAGGGGGCGGGGAGCGGTAATGAGCAGTTCTTC	CATSDTQGAGSGNEQFF
few	TRBV18	.	TRBJ1-5	15	TGTGCCAGCTCTTCGTCTGGTTTCGGCAATCAGCCCCAGCATTTT	CASSSSGFGNQPQHF
once	TRBV7-9	TRBD1	TRBJ1-2	12	TGTGCCAGCAGCAACAGGGGGTATGGCTACACCTTC	CASSNRGYGYTF
.	TRBV30	.	TRBJ2-1	12	TGTGCCTGGAGCCACGTGAGGGGAGAGCAGTTCTTC	CAWSHVRGEQFF
.	TRBV14	.	TRBJ2-5	13	TGTGCCAGCAGCCACAACATCGGAGAGACCCAGTACTTC	CASSHNIGETQYF
once	TRBV18	.	TRBJ1-1	15	TGTGCCAGCTCACTGATTCGGCAGGACAACACTGAAGCTTTCTTT	CASSLIRQDNTEAFF
.	TRBV5-1	.	TRBJ2-1	17	TGCGCCAGCAGCCGCACCCCTACTTCACTCCCCGGGAATGAGCAGTTCTTC	CASSRTPTSLPGNEQFF
.	TRBV4-1	TRBD2	TRBJ2-7	16	TGCGCCAGCAGCCAAGACCCCGCTACTAGCGGCTACGAGCAGTACTTC	CASSQDPATSGYEQYF
.	TRBV29-1	TRBD2	TRBJ2-3	13	TGCAGCGTTGATAAAGGACTAGCGGATACGCAGTATTTT	CSVDKGLADTQYF
.	TRBV3-1/TRBV3-2	.	TRBJ1-1	13	TGTGCCAGCAGCCAAGGACGGGCCACTGAAGCTTTCTTT	CASSQGRATEAFF
.	TRBV6-5	.	TRBJ2-7	14	TGTGCCACCCGAGATACAGCTCTTTCCTACGAGCAGTACTTC	CATRDTALSYEQYF
once	TRBV18	TRBD2	TRBJ2-7	15	TGTGCCAGCTCCCGGGGGGTAGCGGGGTCCTACGAGCAGTACTTC	CASSRGVAGSYEQYF
.	TRBV18	.	TRBJ1-2	15	TGTGCCAGCTCACCACCCTCCAGCCCGAACTATGGCTACACCTTC	CASSPPSSPNYGYTF
.	TRBV4-3	.	TRBJ2-7	15	TGCGCCAGCAGCCAAGCTGGAACAGGCTCCTACGAGCAGTACTTC	CASSQAGTGSYEQYF
few	TRBV6-1	.	TRBJ2-1	15	TGTGCCAGCAGTGAAAGAATAGTCACCTACAATGAGCAGTTCTTC	CASSERIVTYNEQFF
.	TRBV10-3	.	TRBJ1-2	13	TGTGCCATCAGTGAGGTCGGAAACTATGGCTACACCTTC	CAISEVGNYGYTF
.	TRBV4-2	.	TRBJ2-5	13	TGTGCCAGCAGCCAAGATCTCCCAGAGACCCAGTACTTC	CASSQDLPETQYF
.	TRBV4-1	TRBD2	TRBJ2-7	15	TGCGCCAGCAGAAACGTGGCCGGGGGGTTTGGCGAGCAGTACTTC	CASRNVAGGFGEQYF
.	TRBV6-5	TRBD2	TRBJ2-1	14	TGTGCCACCAAACTAGCGGAAATCTACAATGAGCAGTTCTTC	CATKLAEIYNEQFF
.	TRBV27	.	TRBJ2-7	15	TGTGCCAGCAGTTTCACCGGGACAACCCTCTACGAGCAGTACTTC	CASSFTGTTLYEQYF
once	TRBV3-1/TRBV3-2	.	TRBJ2-2	14	TGTGCCAGCAGCCAGGGGGGTAATACCGGGGAGCTGTTTTTT	CASSQGGNTGELFF
.	TRBV7-2	.	TRBJ2-4	17	TGTGCCAGCAGCCCCCTGGGGGGCGGACTAGCCAAAAACATTCAGTACTTC	CASSPLGGGLAKNIQYF
.	TRBV3-1/TRBV3-2	.	TRBJ2-7	14	TGTGCCAGCAGCCTCGGGACCCAGTCCTACGAGCAGTACTTC	CASSLGTQSYEQYF
once	TRBV5-1	TRBD1	TRBJ2-5	14	TGCGCCAGCAGGCAAGACAGGGGCCAAGAGACCCAGTACTTC	CASRQDRGQETQYF
.	TRBV14	TRBD1	TRBJ1-5	20	TGTGCCAGCAGCCAATTCTCCGGGACAGGGGGCATCCTTAGCAATCAGCCCCAGCATTTT	CASSQFSGTGGILSNQPQHF
.	TRBV6-4	TRBD2	TRBJ2-1	15	TGTGCCAGCAGTATCGGGACTAGCGGGAACAATGAGCAGTTCTTC	CASSIGTSGNNEQFF
.	TRBV7-9	TRBD1	TRBJ2-1	15	TGTGCCAGCAGCTTCAGACAGGGGGCTTACAATGAGCAGTTCTTC	CASSFRQGAYNEQFF
.	TRBV7-2	.	TRBJ2-7	14	TGTGCCAGCAGTTTAGTCGGCAGCCTGAGGGAGCAGTACTTC	CASSLVGSLREQYF
.	TRBV11-2	.	TRBJ2-1	11	TGTGCCAGCAGCCGTAATAATGAGCAGTTCTTC	CASSRNNEQFF
few	TRBV7-2	.	TRBJ2-5	13	TGTGCCAGCAGCTCCCGGACTCAAGAGACCCAGTACTTC	CASSSRTQETQYF
.	TRBV6-5	.	TRBJ1-1	13	TGTGCCAGCACAAGGGTCCATGACAGCGAAGCTTTCTTT	CASTRVHDSEAFF
once	TRBV4-2	TRBD1	TRBJ1-2	20	TGTGCCAGCAGCCAGGACCGGACAGGGGTACGTGCCACTACTAACTATGGCTACACCTTC	CASSQDRTGVRATTNYGYTF
.	TRBV7-6	TRBD1	TRBJ1-2	14	TGTGCCAGCAGCACGGGACAGGGTGGGGTTGGCTACACCTTC	CASSTGQGGVGYTF
.	TRBV5-6	TRBD1	TRBJ1-6	16	TGTGCCAGCAGCCCCCCGGGACAGTGGGGGATTTCACCCCTCCACTTT	CASSPPGQWGISPLHF
.	TRBV25-1	TRBD1	TRBJ1-6	15	TGTGCCAGCAGTGAAGCGGACAGGGGGAATTCACCCCTCCACTTT	CASSEADRGNSPLHF
.	TRBV5-1	.	TRBJ2-5	12	TGCGCCAGCAGCTTTGCGTCAGAGACCCAGTACTTC	CASSFASETQYF
.	TRBV18	TRBD2	TRBJ2-2	18	TGTGCCAGCTCACCTTTTGACTACTCGGGGGGGAACACCGGGGAGCTGTTTTTT	CASSPFDYSGGNTGELFF